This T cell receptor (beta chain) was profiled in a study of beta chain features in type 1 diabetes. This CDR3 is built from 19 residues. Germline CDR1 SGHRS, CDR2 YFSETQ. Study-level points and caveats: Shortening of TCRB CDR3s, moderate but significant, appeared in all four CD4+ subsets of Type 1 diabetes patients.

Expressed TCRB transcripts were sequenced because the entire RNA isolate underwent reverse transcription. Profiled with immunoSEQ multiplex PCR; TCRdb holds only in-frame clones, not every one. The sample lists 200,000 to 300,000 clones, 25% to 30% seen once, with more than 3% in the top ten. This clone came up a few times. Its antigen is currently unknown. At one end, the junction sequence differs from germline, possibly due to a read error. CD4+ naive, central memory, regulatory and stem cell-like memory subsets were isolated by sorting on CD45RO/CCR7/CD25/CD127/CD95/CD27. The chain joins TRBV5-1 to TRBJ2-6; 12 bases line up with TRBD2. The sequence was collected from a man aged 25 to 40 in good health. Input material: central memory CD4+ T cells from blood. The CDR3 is CARSPGTSGSPTGANVLTF. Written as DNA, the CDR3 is TGCGCCCGCAGCCCGGGGACTAGCGGGTCCCCCACTGGGGCCAACGTCCTGACTTTC.